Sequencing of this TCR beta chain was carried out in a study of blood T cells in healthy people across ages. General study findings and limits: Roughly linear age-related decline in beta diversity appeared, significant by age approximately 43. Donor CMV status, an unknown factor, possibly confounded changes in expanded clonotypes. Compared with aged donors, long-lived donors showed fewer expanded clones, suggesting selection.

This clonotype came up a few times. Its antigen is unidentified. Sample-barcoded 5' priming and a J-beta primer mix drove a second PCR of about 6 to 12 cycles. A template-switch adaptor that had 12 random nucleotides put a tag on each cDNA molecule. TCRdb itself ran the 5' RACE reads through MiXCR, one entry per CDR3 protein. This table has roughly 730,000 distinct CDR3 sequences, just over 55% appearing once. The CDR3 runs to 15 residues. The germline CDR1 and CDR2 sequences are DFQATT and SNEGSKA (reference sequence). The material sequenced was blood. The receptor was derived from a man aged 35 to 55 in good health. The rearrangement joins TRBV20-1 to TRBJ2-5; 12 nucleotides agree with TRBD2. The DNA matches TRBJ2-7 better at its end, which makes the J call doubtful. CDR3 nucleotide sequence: TGCAGTGCTCCTGGGACTAGCGGGCCGAACTACGAGCAGTACTTC. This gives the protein CSAPGTSGPNYEQYF.